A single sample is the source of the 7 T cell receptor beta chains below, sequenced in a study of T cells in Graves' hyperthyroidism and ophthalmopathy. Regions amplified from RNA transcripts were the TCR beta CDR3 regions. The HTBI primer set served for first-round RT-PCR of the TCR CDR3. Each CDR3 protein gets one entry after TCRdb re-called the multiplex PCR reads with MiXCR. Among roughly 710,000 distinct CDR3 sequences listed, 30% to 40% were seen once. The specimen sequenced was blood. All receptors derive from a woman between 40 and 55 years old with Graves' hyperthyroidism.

CDR3 sequence (DNA): TGCGCCAGCAGCAAGGGACCGGGACAGGGAGACACTGAAGCTTTCTTT. It is translated as CASSKGPGQGDTEAFF. This chain joins TRBV5-1 and TRBJ1-1; 9 positions agree with TRBD1. V was pared by 4 bases and J by 3 bases, with 10 bases of the junction left unmatched. The CDR3 spans 16 residues. CDR1 and CDR2 from the germline V gene are SGHRS and YFSETQ.

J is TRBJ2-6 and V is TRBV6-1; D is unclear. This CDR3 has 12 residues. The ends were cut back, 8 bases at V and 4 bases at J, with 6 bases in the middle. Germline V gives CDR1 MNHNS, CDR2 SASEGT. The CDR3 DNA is TGTGCCAGCGAAGTAGGGGCCAACGTCCTGACTTTC. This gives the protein CASEVGANVLTF.

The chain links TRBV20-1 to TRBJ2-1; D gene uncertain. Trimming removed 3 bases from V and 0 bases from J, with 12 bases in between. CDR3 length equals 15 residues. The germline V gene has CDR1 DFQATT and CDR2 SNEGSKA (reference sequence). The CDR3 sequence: CSARDLVDSYNEQFF. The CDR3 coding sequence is TGCAGTGCTAGGGATCTAGTCGACTCCTACAATGAGCAGTTCTTC.

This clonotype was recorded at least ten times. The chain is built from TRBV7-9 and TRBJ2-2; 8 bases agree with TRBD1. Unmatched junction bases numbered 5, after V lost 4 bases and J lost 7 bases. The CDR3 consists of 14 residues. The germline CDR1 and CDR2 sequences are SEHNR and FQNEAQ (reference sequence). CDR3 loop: CASSSTGANGELFF. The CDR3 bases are TGTGCCAGCAGCTCGACAGGGGCGAACGGGGAGCTGTTTTTT.

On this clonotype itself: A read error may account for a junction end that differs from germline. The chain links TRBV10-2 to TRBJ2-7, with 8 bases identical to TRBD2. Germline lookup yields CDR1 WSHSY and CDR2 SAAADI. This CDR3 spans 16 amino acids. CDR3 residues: CASSYGGGPSSYEQYF. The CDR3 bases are TGTGCCAGCAGTTACGGGGGGGGCCCTTCTTCCTACGAGCAGTACTTC.

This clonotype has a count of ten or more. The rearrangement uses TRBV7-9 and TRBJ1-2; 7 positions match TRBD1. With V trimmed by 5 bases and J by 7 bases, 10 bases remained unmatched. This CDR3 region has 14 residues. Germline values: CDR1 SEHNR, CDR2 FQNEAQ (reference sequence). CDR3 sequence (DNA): TGTGCCAGCAGCCGACGGGACAGCACTATTGGCTACACCTTC. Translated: CASSRRDSTIGYTF.

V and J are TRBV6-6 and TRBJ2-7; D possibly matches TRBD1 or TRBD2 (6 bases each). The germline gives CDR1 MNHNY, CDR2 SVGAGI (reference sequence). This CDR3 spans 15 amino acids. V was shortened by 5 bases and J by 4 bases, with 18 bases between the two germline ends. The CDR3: CASSPLSGAGYEQYF. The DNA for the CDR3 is TGTGCCAGCAGTCCTTTGTCGGGGGCGGGGTACGAGCAGTACTTC.